This T cell receptor (beta chain) was captured in a study of blood T cell repertoires in COVID-19. Study as a whole: The study drew acute and convalescent COVID-19 samples from the United States, Italy and Spain. PBMCs, B-cell-depleted T cells, or T cells provided the cDNA or gDNA that made up the material.

The method was immunoSEQ multiplex PCR; TCRdb's version includes in-frame clones alone and lacks a portion of them. The data contain roughly 180,000 clones, approximately 85% of them singletons. Trimming removed 8 bases from V and 8 bases from J, with 15 bases in between. Germline V gives CDR1 MNHEY, CDR2 SMNVEV (reference sequence). The CDR3 is made up of 13 amino acids. Sample: peripheral blood. The chain employs TRBV27 and TRBJ1-4; a weak D match, TRBD1 (5 bases). The source of this sequence is a man older than 75 with COVID-19, enrolled during active disease. CDR3 loop: CASGRAGREKLFF. The CDR3 DNA sequence: TGTGCCAGCGGCAGGGCGGGGAGGGAAAAACTGTTTTTT. Combining the CDR3 with reference TRBV27 and TRBJ1-4 gives the whole variable domain EAQVTQNPRYLITVTGKKLTVTCSQNMNHEYMSWYRQDPGLGLRQIYYSMNVEVTDKGDVPEGYKVSRKEKRNFPLILESPSPNQTSLYFCASGRAGREKLFFGSGTQLSVL.